The 26 T cell receptor beta chains in this list originate from one sample, sequenced in a study of cytomegalovirus exposure and HLA in healthy donors. In the PCR, 60 Vbeta and 13 Jbeta primers were used. Repertoires were generated with immunoSEQ multiplex PCR, while TCRdb's copy carries only in-frame clones and drops some. The sample includes 70,000 to 100,000 clones, around 84% of them seen just once. The material sequenced was PBMCs. The source of these receptors is a man younger than 35 in good health and CMV-seronegative.

The rearrangement joins TRBV2 to TRBJ1-2; a possible D gene is TRBD1 (6 bases). V was shortened by 11 bases and J by 4 bases, with 11 bases between the two germline ends. Germline V gene data show CDR1 as SNHLY and CDR2 as FYNNEI. The CDR3 spans 11 residues. CDR3 sequence reads: CAGGQSYGYTF. Written as DNA, the CDR3 is TGTGCCGGAGGACAGAGCTATGGCTACACCTTC.

The J gene is TRBJ2-7, the V gene TRBV10-3, with 11 bases fitting TRBD1. This CDR3 comprises 15 residues. V was clipped by 3 bases and J by 4 bases; unmatched bases: 5. The germline V gene has CDR1 ENHRY and CDR2 SYGVKD. CDR3 sequence (DNA): TGTGCCATCAGTGATCCCGGGACAGGGGGGTACGAGCAGTACTTC. As protein: CAISDPGTGGYEQYF.

The chain joins TRBV6-5 to TRBJ2-3; the D is unclear. Trimming took off 3 bases at V and 0 bases at J, with 7 bases between the two ends. The CDR3 consists of 14 residues. Looked up from germline, CDR1 is MNHEY and CDR2 is SVGAGI. CDR3 coding DNA: TGTGCCAGCAGTTATTCCCTTAGCACAGATACGCAGTATTTT. Its protein product is CASSYSLSTDTQYF.

V usage is TRBV4-1 and J usage is TRBJ1-4, with 12 bases lining up with TRBD1. The CDR3 spans 18 residues. Losses at the gene ends were 1 base for V and 6 bases for J; bases not matched to a gene: 9. Germline V gene lookup returns CDR1 MGHRA and CDR2 YSYEKL. DNA for the CDR3: TGCGCCAGCAGCCAAGCCCCGGGACAGGGGGCTATTGATGAAAAACTGTTTTTT. Protein product: CASSQAPGQGAIDEKLFF.

J is TRBJ1-2 and V is TRBV19; no clear D gene. CDR3 size: 14 residues. V was clipped by 6 bases and J by 2 bases, with 13 bases between them. The germline gives CDR1 LNHDA, CDR2 SQIVND (reference sequence). The CDR3 protein is CASRSSESNYGYTF. The CDR3 DNA is TGTGCCAGTAGATCGTCGGAGAGCAACTATGGCTACACCTTC.

V gene TRBV30 combines with J gene TRBJ1-2, with TRBD1 identical over 8 bases. Germline values: CDR1 GTSNPN, CDR2 SVGIG (reference sequence). The CDR3 totals 13 residues. V lost 2 bases and J lost 4; bases outside the gene matches: 3. CDR3 sequence reads: CAWSRQGFYGYTF. For the CDR3, the DNA is TGTGCCTGGAGTCGACAGGGGTTCTATGGCTACACCTTC.

The genes are TRBV5-8 and TRBJ1-1; TRBD1 agrees at 7 bases. The CDR3 length is 14 residues. The germline CDR1 and CDR2 sequences are SGHTS and YDEGEE. With 3 bases clipped from V and 1 base from J, the junction kept 3 bases outside the gene matches. The CDR3 sequence is CASSWGDRNTEAFF. CDR3 DNA sequence: TGTGCCAGCAGCTGGGGGGACAGGAACACTGAAGCTTTCTTT.

V is TRBV7-3 and J is TRBJ2-2; D is perhaps TRBD2 (5 bases). Per germline, CDR1 SGHTA and CDR2 FQGTGA. V was shortened by 6 bases and J by 5 bases, with 19 bases between the two germline ends. The CDR3 has 16 amino acids. The CDR3 sequence: CASSLQAVQDTGELFF. CDR3 in DNA: TGTGCCAGCAGTCTACAAGCGGTCCAGGATACCGGGGAGCTGTTTTTT.

This clone has just one count. The chain employs TRBV6-5 and TRBJ2-5; D unclear. The J call may be incorrect, as the DNA end agrees better with TRBJ2-7. CDR1 and CDR2 (germline): MNHEY, SVGAGI. This CDR3 comprises 13 residues. CDR3 residues: CASSYSSSYEQYF. The CDR3 DNA is TGTGCCAGCAGTTACTCTTCTTCCTACGAGCAGTACTTC.

This sequence joins TRBV25-1 and TRBJ2-3, with D perhaps TRBD1 (6 bases). The germline V gene has CDR1 MGHDK and CDR2 SYGVNS. Trimming took off 5 bases at V and 0 bases at J, with 6 bases between the two ends. The CDR3 is 13 residues long. The CDR3 DNA sequence: TGTGCCAGCAGTCAGGGGAGCACAGATACGCAGTATTTT. Translating gives CASSQGSTDTQYF.

This clone was picked up a small number of times. This rearrangement joins TRBV11-2 to TRBJ2-7; D ambiguous. Trimming removed 1 base at V and 2 bases at J, with 6 bases between. The germline CDR1 and CDR2 sequences are SGHAT and FQNNGV. The CDR3 has 13 amino acids. The CDR3 DNA reads as TGTGCCAGCAGCTTAGCACGCGCCTACGAGCAGTACTTC. Amino acids: CASSLARAYEQYF.

This clone appeared a single time. The chain joins TRBV6-5 to TRBJ2-3; D is perhaps TRBD2 (6 bases). Trimming pared 7 bases from V and 3 bases from J, leaving 14 bases between. Per germline, CDR1 MNHEY and CDR2 SVGAGI. The CDR3 loop spans 14 amino acids. DNA of the CDR3: TGTGCCAGCATGTGGCGGGGTGGGACAGATACGCAGTATTTT. This codes for CASMWRGGTDTQYF.

The V call is TRBV5-4, the J call TRBJ1-5, with D possibly TRBD1 on 5 matching bases. Germline CDR1 is SGHNT and CDR2 is YYREEE (reference sequence). V was cut by 0 bases and J by 1 base, with 11 bases left in between. This CDR3 is built from 16 residues. Here the CDR3 reads CASSLGGTDSNQPQHF. CDR3 DNA sequence: TGTGCCAGCAGCTTGGGCGGGACGGACAGCAATCAGCCCCAGCATTTT.

V usage is TRBV13 and J usage is TRBJ2-7; 9 bases agree with TRBD2. V trimming: 5 bases; J trimming: 1 base; junction bases outside the gene matches: 12. Germline V lookup: CDR1 PRHDT, CDR2 FYEKMQ (reference sequence). The CDR3 loop spans 17 amino acids. This CDR3 reads CASSPSFTAGGSYEQYF. Written as DNA, the CDR3 is TGTGCCAGCAGCCCCAGCTTCACAGCGGGGGGTTCCTACGAGCAGTACTTC.

This clone was found a few times. V gene TRBV7-9 combines with J gene TRBJ2-7, with D maybe TRBD1 (6 bases). In germline, CDR1 is SEHNR, CDR2 FQNEAQ (reference sequence). The V end was cut by 5 bases, the J end by 4 bases, with 9 bases between. CDR3 length equals 12 residues. CDR3 DNA: TGTGCCAGCAGCCAAACAGGGTACGAGCAGTACTTC. This encodes CASSQTGYEQYF.

The chain has TRBV6-1 and TRBJ1-1; 8 bases match TRBD1. V shed 5 bases, J shed 5 bases, and the junction held 7 bases outside the gene matches. The CDR3 is 14 residues long. Germline assignment: CDR1 MNHNS and CDR2 SASEGT. CDR3 nucleotides: TGTGCCAGCAGTTCCAGGACAGGGTCAACTGAAGCTTTCTTT. It encodes CASSSRTGSTEAFF.

This clone was detected once. This chain uses TRBV5-1 with TRBJ2-1; 7 bases map to TRBD1. The CDR3 runs 14 residues. V trimming: 5 bases; J trimming: 0 bases; junction bases outside the gene matches: 2. CDR1 is SGHRS and CDR2 is YFSETQ in the germline V gene. The CDR3 nucleotides read TGCGCCAGCAGTCGGGACAGCTCCTACAATGAGCAGTTCTTC. It is translated as CASSRDSSYNEQFF.

Note on this clone: At one of its ends the junction is not consistent with the germline gene, which may arise from a read error. The chain uses TRBV7-9 and TRBJ1-4, with D maybe TRBD1 (6 bases). Germline lookup yields CDR1 SEHNR and CDR2 FQNEAQ (reference sequence). The CDR3 is 14 residues long. As DNA, the CDR3 is TGTTCCAGCAGCTTAGCGCAGGGGAATGAAAAACTGTTTTTT. Encoded protein: CSSSLAQGNEKLFF.

The genes are TRBV6-1 and TRBJ2-5, with a tentative D call TRBD2 (5 bases). CDR1 MNHNS and CDR2 SASEGT come from the germline V gene. The CDR3 has 14 amino acids. The V gene lost 2 bases and the J gene lost 3 bases, with 10 bases spanning the gap. The CDR3 loop reads CASSEWGVEETQYF. For the CDR3, the DNA is TGTGCCAGCAGTGAATGGGGAGTGGAAGAGACCCAGTACTTC.

The chain uses TRBV2 and TRBJ1-2; 8 nucleotides match TRBD1. The germline CDR1 and CDR2 sequences are SNHLY and FYNNEI. Germline trimming cut 3 bases from V and 8 bases from J; bases unmatched to any gene: 8. The CDR3 sequence is 14 residues long. This CDR3 reads CASSDRTGTGGYTF. The CDR3 DNA is TGTGCCAGCAGTGACCGGACAGGGACGGGCGGCTACACCTTC. Drawing the rest from reference TRBV2 and TRBJ1-2, the complete variable domain is EPEVTQTPSHQVTQMGQEVILRCVPISNHLYFYWYRQILGQKVEFLVSFYNNEISEKSEIFDDQFSVERPDGSNFTLKIRSTKLEDSAMYFCASSDRTGTGGYTFGSGTRLTVV.

This clone was picked up a small number of times. This sample includes further DNA sequences coding for the same CDR3. V gene TRBV29-1 combines with J gene TRBJ1-2, with 7 bases fitting TRBD1. Unmatched junction bases numbered 4, after V lost 4 bases and J lost 5 bases. Germline CDR1 and CDR2: SQVTM and ANQGSEA. The CDR3 consists of 12 residues. The CDR3 loop reads CSVGDSRYGYTF. Written as DNA, the CDR3 is TGCAGCGTTGGGGACAGCCGTTATGGCTACACCTTC.

This clone was observed a single time. The V and J genes are TRBV19 and TRBJ2-1; D gene ambiguous. Trimming cost V 4 bases and J 7 bases, with 14 bases left between them. This CDR3 is 14 amino acids long. Germline CDR1 and CDR2: LNHDA and SQIVND (reference sequence). The CDR3 DNA reads as TGTGCCAGTAGTAAGGCTAGTAGCCCTAATGAGCAGTTCTTC. It yields the protein CASSKASSPNEQFF.

This clone came up a few times. At the DNA level, this CDR3 is encoded by other sequences in the same sample as well. The chain combines TRBV7-2 with TRBJ2-7; no definite D call. This CDR3 has 12 residues. CDR1 is SGHTA and CDR2 is FQGNSA in the germline V gene. Trimming left V 2 bases short and J 6 bases short, with 8 bases between. CDR3 in amino acids: CASSLTPGEQYF. The CDR3, as DNA: TGTGCCAGCAGCTTAACCCCAGGCGAGCAGTACTTC.

V gene TRBV5-1 combines with J gene TRBJ1-1; D not resolved. The V and J ends lost 6 bases and 1 base respectively, with 13 bases between them. Germline V gives CDR1 SGHRS, CDR2 YFSETQ. The CDR3 runs 14 residues. CDR3: CASTLLPGNTEAFF. The CDR3 nucleotides are TGCGCCAGCACCCTCCTCCCAGGGAACACTGAAGCTTTCTTT.

The V gene is TRBV25-1, the J gene TRBJ2-7, with D possibly matching TRBD2 (6 bases). Trimming took 3 bases from V and 3 from J, leaving 15 bases between them. Germline V gives CDR1 MGHDK, CDR2 SYGVNS. This CDR3 has 15 residues. Here the CDR3 reads CASSDTGTGIYEQYF. The CDR3 nucleotides read TGTGCCAGCAGTGATACCGGGACTGGAATCTACGAGCAGTACTTC.

V usage is TRBV9 and J usage is TRBJ1-4, with D perhaps matching TRBD1 (6 bases). V dropped 4 bases and J dropped 7 bases, with 17 bases sitting between them. Germline V gene lookup returns CDR1 SGDLS and CDR2 YYNGEE. The CDR3 runs 15 residues. This CDR3 reads CASSPPGGGSEKLFF. Here the CDR3 DNA reads TGTGCCAGCAGCCCCCCTGGGGGCGGAAGTGAAAAACTGTTTTTT.